The source of this T cell receptor beta chain is a study of blood T cell repertoires in COVID-19. About the study: Specimens from acute and convalescent COVID-19 originated in the United States, Italy and Spain. The cDNA or gDNA used as material had been derived from T cells, B-cell-depleted T cells, or PBMCs.

CDR1 and CDR2 (germline): SQVTM, ANQGSEA. Trimming took off 3 bases at V and 2 bases at J, with 16 bases between the two ends. The CDR3 length is 15 residues. Per the original methods: Cell counts per sample came from amplifying reference gene primers. The repertoire was sequenced with immunoSEQ multiplex PCR; TCRdb's copy has only in-frame clones and lacks some. V and J calls and clone size are given by that table; D and trimming were obtained from the DNA. The repertoire has some 68,000 clones, roughly 87% of them found once; the top ten carry roughly 8.2%. This TCR was sampled from a man in his fifties with active COVID-19. What was sequenced was peripheral blood. The V and J genes are TRBV29-1 and TRBJ2-5; weak D call: TRBD1 (6 bases). CDR3 residues: CSVDPEEQGQETQYF. For the CDR3, the DNA is TGCAGCGTTGACCCCGAGGAACAGGGTCAAGAGACCCAGTACTTC. The variable domain in full, with the rest retrieved from reference TRBV29-1 and TRBJ2-5, is SAVISQKPSRDICQRGTSLTIQCQVDSQVTMMFWYRQQPGQSLTLIATANQGSEATYESGFVIDKFPISRPNLTFSTLTVSNMSPEDSSIYLCSVDPEEQGQETQYFGPGTRLLVL.